The 30 T cell receptor beta chains below come from one sample, sequenced in a study of blood T cell repertoires in COVID-19. Assay used: immunoSEQ multiplex PCR; TCRdb lists only in-frame clones, some missing. The sample contains under 300,000 clones, approximately 80% of which appear only once. The sample consisted of peripheral blood. Every receptor here comes from a young woman with acute or convalescent COVID-19.

This clone was detected only a few times. The chain has TRBV29-1 and TRBJ1-5; D is uncertain. CDR1 SQVTM and CDR2 ANQGSEA come from the germline V gene. V was trimmed by 7 bases and J by 2 bases, leaving 12 bases between them. The CDR3 totals 13 residues. This CDR3 is CSALGDGNQPQHF. In DNA, the CDR3 is TGCAGCGCCCTCGGGGATGGCAATCAGCCCCAGCATTTT.

The chain carries TRBV6-1 and TRBJ2-1, with 9 bases identical to TRBD2. The germline V gene has CDR1 MNHNS and CDR2 SASEGT. The trim removed 4 bases at V and 0 bases at J, leaving 10 bases unmatched. This CDR3 region has 18 residues. CDR3 nucleotides: TGTGCCAGCAGTGGACTAAGGACTAGCGTTAACTCCTACAATGAGCAGTTCTTC. Protein product: CASSGLRTSVNSYNEQFF.

The gene calls are TRBV6-6 and TRBJ1-5; maybe TRBD1 (6 bases). The CDR3 consists of 17 residues. V was cut by 5 bases and J by 1 base, with 18 bases left in between. Looked up from germline, CDR1 is MNHNY and CDR2 is SVGAGI (reference sequence). CDR3 loop: CASSRTGSGSSNQPQHF. DNA of the CDR3: TGTGCCAGCAGTCGAACAGGGTCGGGTAGCAGCAATCAGCCCCAGCATTTT.

This clone was picked up one time. J is TRBJ1-5 and V is TRBV4-1, with 10 nucleotides matching TRBD1. Per the germline V gene, CDR1 is MGHRA and CDR2 is YSYEKL. The CDR3 sequence is 19 residues long. With V trimmed by 0 bases and J by 4 bases, 12 bases remained unmatched. DNA of the CDR3: TGCGCCAGCAGCCAAGATGCGGACAGGGGGATCGGGGAGAATCAGCCCCAGCATTTT. This encodes CASSQDADRGIGENQPQHF.

This clone has just a few counts. J is TRBJ2-5 and V is TRBV5-4, with no clear D. V lost 2 bases, J lost 1 base, and 6 bases lay in between. CDR3 length: 13 residues. The germline V gene encodes CDR1 SGHNT and CDR2 YYREEE (reference sequence). The CDR3 loop reads CASSFGGQETQYF. Written as DNA, the CDR3 is TGTGCCAGCAGCTTCGGCGGCCAAGAGACCCAGTACTTC. Filled out from reference TRBV5-4 and TRBJ2-5, the complete variable domain reads ETGVTQSPTHLIKTRGQQVTLRCSSQSGHNTVSWYQQALGQGPQFIFQYYREEENGRGNFPPRFSGLQFPNYSSELNVNALELDDSALYLCASSFGGQETQYFGPGTRLLVL.

The chain joins TRBV21-1 to TRBJ2-3; no check of the table's D call, TRBD2, against the DNA was made. TRBV21-1 is assigned pseudogene status. CDR3 length: 18 residues. This CDR3 is CASIPFRLAGVGTDTQYF. The CDR3 DNA sequence: TGTGCCAGCATCCCCTTCCGACTAGCGGGAGTTGGAACAGATACGCAGTATTTT.

The rearrangement links TRBV7-2 to TRBJ1-5; 7 bases are shared with TRBD1. The germline gives CDR1 SGHTA, CDR2 FQGNSA. Trimming at V came to 1 base and at J to 0 bases, leaving 6 bases not matched to a gene. The CDR3 is made up of 17 amino acids. CDR3 sequence reads: CASSLGKGARSNQPQHF. The CDR3 region has the DNA TGTGCCAGCAGCTTAGGGAAGGGGGCTCGTAGCAATCAGCCCCAGCATTTT.

This clone has a single count. This rearrangement joins TRBV7-2 to TRBJ1-1; D is unclear. CDR1 is SGHTA, CDR2 FQGNSA, per germline. The CDR3 covers 12 residues. The ends were cut back, 5 bases at V and 8 bases at J, with 12 bases in the middle. The CDR3 loop reads CASSPGMLEAFF. The CDR3 coding sequence is TGTGCCAGCAGCCCTGGCATGTTAGAAGCTTTCTTT.

This chain links TRBV28 with TRBJ2-2; 13 bases map to TRBD2. From germline, CDR1 is MDHEN and CDR2 SYDVKM. This CDR3 region has 21 residues. V shed 8 bases and J 7 bases; nucleotides not matched to a gene: 25. The CDR3 DNA reads TGTGCCAGCTCTGGCAGGGGGTGGACTAGCGGGAGTCCAACGCCCCTCGGGGAGCTGTTTTTT. Protein sequence: CASSGRGWTSGSPTPLGELFF.

The rearrangement joins TRBV5-1 to TRBJ2-1; tentatively, D is TRBD2 (6 bases). The CDR3 extends over 14 amino acids. Between the trimmed V and J ends, which lost 1 base and 5 bases, there was a span of 10 bases. Germline V gene lookup returns CDR1 SGHRS and CDR2 YFSETQ. CDR3 coding DNA: TGCGCCAGCAGCTTGCAAGCGGGCCACAATGAGCAGTTCTTC. Translating gives CASSLQAGHNEQFF.

The rearrangement links TRBV4-3 to TRBJ1-4; the match to TRBD1 covers 9 bases. Germline V lookup: CDR1 LGHNA, CDR2 YSLEER. Trimming took 0 bases from V and 8 from J; bases not matched to a gene: 7. The CDR3 extends over 16 amino acids. The CDR3 DNA sequence: TGCGCCAGCAGCCAAGAGGGGACAGGGTTAGGAGAAAAACTGTTTTTT. It encodes CASSQEGTGLGEKLFF.

This clone was observed a few times. This chain links TRBV6-5 with TRBJ1-1, with 7 bases matching TRBD1. The germline V gene has CDR1 MNHEY and CDR2 SVGAGI. V shed 5 bases and J 0 bases; nucleotides not matched to a gene: 6. This CDR3 comprises 15 residues. Here the CDR3 reads CASSPGQDLNTEAFF. The CDR3 region has the DNA TGTGCCAGCAGTCCCGGACAGGACCTGAACACTGAAGCTTTCTTT.

The rearrangement uses TRBV6-4 and TRBJ1-1; D may be TRBD1 (5 bases). There are 17 residues in the CDR3. The germline V and J ends were trimmed by 6 bases and 1 base, with 21 bases remaining between them. CDR1 is MRHNA and CDR2 is SNTAGT in the germline V gene. CDR3 sequence reads: CASRPAGRAGPNTEAFF. CDR3 in DNA: TGTGCCAGCAGACCCGCCGGAAGAGCAGGGCCGAACACTGAAGCTTTCTTT.

Here the CDR3 reads CASSLVALDRARYNSPLHF. CDR3 sequence (DNA): TGCGCCAGCAGCTTGGTTGCGTTGGACAGGGCACGCTATAATTCACCCCTCCACTTT. The chain couples TRBV5-1 to TRBJ1-6; 8 bases match TRBD1. This CDR3 contains 19 residues. The V gene's germline CDR1 is SGHRS and CDR2 YFSETQ. After removal of 0 bases from V and 3 bases from J, the junction contained 11 bases not matched to a gene.

The chain links TRBV28 to TRBJ2-6; D gene unclear. The V gene lost 8 bases and the J gene lost 1 base, with 3 bases spanning the gap. CDR3 size: 12 residues. Germline V CDR1 and CDR2: MDHEN, SYDVKM. CDR3 sequence reads: CASLSGANVLTF. CDR3 nucleotide sequence: TGTGCCAGCCTATCTGGGGCCAACGTCCTGACTTTC. Filled out from reference TRBV28 and TRBJ2-6, the complete variable domain reads DVKVTQSSRYLVKRTGEKVFLECVQDMDHENMFWYRQDPGLGLRLIYFSYDVKMKEKGDIPEGYSVSREKKERFSLILESASTNQTSMYLCASLSGANVLTFGAGSRLTVL.

In the case of this clone: No conserved phenylalanine or tryptophan is present at the end of the CDR3, so a read error is the likely explanation. No DNA is shown, since the ends of the CDR3 on it are uncertain; the CDR3 is the one TCRdb lists. This chain uses TRBV21-1 with TRBJ1-2; no DNA check was done on the table's D call, TRBD1. TRBV21-1 is annotated as a pseudogene. Both ends counted, the CDR3 spans 21 residues. CDR3 protein: CASALGWDRVYVGRERVDVGG.

The chain links TRBV18 to TRBJ2-3; maybe TRBD2 (5 bases). Trimming left V 5 bases short and J 3 bases short, with 15 bases between. This CDR3 has 15 amino acids. Germline V gives CDR1 KGHSH, CDR2 LQKENI. The CDR3 DNA follows: TGTGCCAGCTCATCCTCGACCCCGGGGACAGATACGCAGTATTTT. Translation gives CASSSSTPGTDTQYF.

The J gene is TRBJ1-5, the V gene TRBV7-2; 8 bases are a match to TRBD1. The J segment lost 7 bases and the V segment lost 4 bases, leaving 9 bases of the junction unmatched. CDR1 SGHTA and CDR2 FQGNSA come from the germline V gene. The CDR3 contains 15 residues. This CDR3 reads CASSSGDRIRQPQHF. CDR3 nucleotide sequence: TGTGCCAGCAGCTCGGGGGACAGGATACGACAGCCCCAGCATTTT.

This chain connects TRBV10-3 to TRBJ1-1; TRBD1 matches 8 bases. The germline V gene has CDR1 ENHRY and CDR2 SYGVKD. V was pared by 6 bases and J by 7 bases, with 10 bases of the junction left unmatched. The CDR3 is made up of 14 amino acids. CDR3 loop: CAISPQGGSGEAFF. The CDR3 DNA sequence: TGTGCCATCAGCCCACAGGGGGGTAGTGGTGAAGCTTTCTTT.

This clone turned up a few times. The CDR3 DNA reads as TGTGCCAGTAGTATTGGTCCTAGCAGGTCCTACAATGAGCAGTTCTTC. Protein sequence: CASSIGPSRSYNEQFF. The rearrangement uses TRBV19 and TRBJ2-1, with a possible D match to TRBD2 (5 bases). The V gene's germline CDR1 is LNHDA and CDR2 SQIVND (reference sequence). The V end lost 3 bases, the J end lost 1 base, and 13 bases lay between the germline ends. This CDR3 has 16 amino acids.

The chain links TRBV5-6 to TRBJ2-2, with D tentatively TRBD2 (5 bases). Germline V lookup: CDR1 SGHDT, CDR2 YYEEEE. The germline V and J ends were trimmed by 4 bases and 4 bases, with 14 bases remaining between them. The CDR3 consists of 15 residues. The CDR3 loop reads CASSPRAVGTGELFF. CDR3 bases: TGTGCCAGCAGCCCGCGAGCGGTTGGCACCGGGGAGCTGTTTTTT.

This clone appeared once. The genes are TRBV18 and TRBJ1-4; D gene ambiguous. Germline loops: CDR1 KGHSH, CDR2 LQKENI. This CDR3 has 13 amino acids. V was cut by 3 bases and J by 8 bases, with 10 bases left in between. The chain's CDR3 is CASSPEGGEKLFF. Written as DNA, the CDR3 is TGTGCCAGCTCACCTGAGGGAGGGGAAAAACTGTTTTTT.

V is TRBV18 and J is TRBJ2-7, with TRBD1 identical over 11 bases. Germline lookup yields CDR1 KGHSH and CDR2 LQKENI. Trimming at V came to 6 bases and at J to 7 bases, leaving 8 bases not matched to a gene. CDR3 size: 14 residues. The CDR3 sequence: CASSPDRGPSEQYF. The DNA of the CDR3 is TGTGCCAGCTCTCCGGACAGGGGGCCGAGTGAGCAGTACTTC.

The table lists this clone with a count of one. The V gene is TRBV7-9, the J gene TRBJ1-1; no definite D call. Per the germline V gene, CDR1 is SEHNR and CDR2 is FQNEAQ (reference sequence). The ends were cut back, 1 base at V and 1 base at J, with 7 bases in the middle. This CDR3 spans 14 amino acids. The CDR3 DNA follows: TGTGCCAGCAGCTTAGGAACACGGAACACTGAAGCTTTCTTT. It is translated as CASSLGTRNTEAFF.

The rearrangement joins TRBV4-1 to TRBJ2-1, with D tentatively TRBD2 (5 bases). V was trimmed by 2 bases and J by 3 bases, leaving 11 bases between them. The CDR3 sequence is 15 residues long. Germline CDR1 and CDR2: MGHRA and YSYEKL. For the CDR3, the DNA is TGCGCCAGCAGCCAAACTAGTGGCGTCTACAATGAGCAGTTCTTC. Residues: CASSQTSGVYNEQFF.

The chain recombines TRBV9 with TRBJ1-6, with a weak D call TRBD1 (6 bases). The CDR3 is 17 residues long. The V end lost 3 bases, the J end lost 0 bases, and 13 bases lay between the germline ends. CDR1 SGDLS and CDR2 YYNGEE come from the germline V gene. The CDR3 sequence is CASSAVTGSSYNSPLHF. The CDR3 nucleotides read TGTGCCAGCAGCGCAGTTACAGGGAGCTCCTATAATTCACCCCTCCACTTT.

The count of this clone is one. This chain uses TRBV28 with TRBJ2-4; 8 nucleotides align to TRBD1. The CDR3 length is 15 residues. The V segment lost 7 bases and the J segment 6 bases; nucleotides outside the gene matches: 11. Looked up from germline, CDR1 is MDHEN and CDR2 is SYDVKM. The CDR3 coding sequence is TGTGCCAGCACCCTGGCAGGGGGCTTCAGAAACATTCAGTACTTC. This encodes CASTLAGGFRNIQYF.

The rearrangement joins TRBV12-3 or TRBV12-4 to TRBJ2-7; D call uncertain. CDR3 length: 12 amino acids. V lost 5 bases and J lost 1, with 6 bases in between. CDR3 loop: CASSPFSYEQYF. The CDR3, as DNA: TGTGCCAGCAGTCCCTTTTCCTACGAGCAGTACTTC.

This clone was recorded only once. This sequence joins TRBV7-9 and TRBJ2-7; D might be TRBD2 (5 bases). Trimming removed 10 bases at V and 5 bases at J, with 12 bases between. Germline CDR1 SEHNR, CDR2 FQNEAQ (reference sequence). CDR3 length: 11 amino acids. CDR3 loop: CATGSFHEQYF. CDR3 coding DNA: TGTGCCACTGGGAGCTTCCACGAGCAGTACTTC.

The rearrangement uses TRBV6-5 and TRBJ2-1; D possibly corresponds to TRBD1 (6 bases). Germline CDR1 MNHEY, CDR2 SVGAGI. Trimming took 5 bases from V and 6 from J, leaving 11 bases between them. CDR3 length: 13 amino acids. CDR3 DNA: TGTGCCAGCAGTCTTGGACAGTTCAATGAGCAGTTCTTC. Protein: CASSLGQFNEQFF.